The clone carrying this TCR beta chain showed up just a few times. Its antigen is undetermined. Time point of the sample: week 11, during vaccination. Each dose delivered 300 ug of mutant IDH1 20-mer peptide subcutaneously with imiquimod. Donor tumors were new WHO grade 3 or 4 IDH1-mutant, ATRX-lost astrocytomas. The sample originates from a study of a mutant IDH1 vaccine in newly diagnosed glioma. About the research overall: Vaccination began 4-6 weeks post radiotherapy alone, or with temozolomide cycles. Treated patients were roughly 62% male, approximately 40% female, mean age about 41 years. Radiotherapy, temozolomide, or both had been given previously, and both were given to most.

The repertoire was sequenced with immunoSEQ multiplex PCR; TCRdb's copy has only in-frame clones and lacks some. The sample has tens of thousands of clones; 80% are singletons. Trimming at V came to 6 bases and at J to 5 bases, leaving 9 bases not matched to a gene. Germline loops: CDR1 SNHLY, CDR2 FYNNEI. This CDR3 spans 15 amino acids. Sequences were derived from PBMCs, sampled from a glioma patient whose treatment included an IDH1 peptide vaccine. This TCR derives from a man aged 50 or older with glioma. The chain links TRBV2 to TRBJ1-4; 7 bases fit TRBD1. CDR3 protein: CASRLDRVGNEKLFF. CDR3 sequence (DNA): TGTGCCAGCAGACTAGACAGGGTGGGGAATGAAAAACTGTTTTTT.